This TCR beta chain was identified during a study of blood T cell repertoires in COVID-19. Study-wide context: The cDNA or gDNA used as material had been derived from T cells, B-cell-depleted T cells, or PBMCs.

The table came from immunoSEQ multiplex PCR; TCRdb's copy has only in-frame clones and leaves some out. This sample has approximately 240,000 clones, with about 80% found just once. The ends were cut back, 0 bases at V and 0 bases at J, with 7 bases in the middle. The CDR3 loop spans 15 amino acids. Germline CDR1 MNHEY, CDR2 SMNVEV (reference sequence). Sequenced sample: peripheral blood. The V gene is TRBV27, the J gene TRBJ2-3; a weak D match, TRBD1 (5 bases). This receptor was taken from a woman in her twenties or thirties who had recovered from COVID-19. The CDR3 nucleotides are TGTGCCAGCAGTTTATCGTACAGGAGCACAGATACGCAGTATTTT. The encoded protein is CASSLSYRSTDTQYF.